The T cell receptor beta chain described here comes from a study of control samples from healthy donors and cancer patients. Some clones are missing from TCRdb's copy, which holds only in-frame ones; the method was immunoSEQ multiplex PCR. Among about 120,000 clones, about 87% were seen once, and the ten largest hold around 3.5%. V gave up 2 bases and J gave up 5 bases, with 14 bases separating them. Germline V gene sequence: CDR1 MNHEY, CDR2 SVGAGI. This CDR3 spans 15 amino acids. The chain has TRBV6-5 and TRBJ2-3; D assignment may be TRBD1 or TRBD2 (6 bases each). This sequence was found in a man in his forties or fifties in good health. Sequenced input: blood. The CDR3: CASSYDRGRGDTQYF. The DNA for the CDR3 is TGTGCCAGCAGTTACGATCGGGGGCGGGGAGATACGCAGTATTTT.